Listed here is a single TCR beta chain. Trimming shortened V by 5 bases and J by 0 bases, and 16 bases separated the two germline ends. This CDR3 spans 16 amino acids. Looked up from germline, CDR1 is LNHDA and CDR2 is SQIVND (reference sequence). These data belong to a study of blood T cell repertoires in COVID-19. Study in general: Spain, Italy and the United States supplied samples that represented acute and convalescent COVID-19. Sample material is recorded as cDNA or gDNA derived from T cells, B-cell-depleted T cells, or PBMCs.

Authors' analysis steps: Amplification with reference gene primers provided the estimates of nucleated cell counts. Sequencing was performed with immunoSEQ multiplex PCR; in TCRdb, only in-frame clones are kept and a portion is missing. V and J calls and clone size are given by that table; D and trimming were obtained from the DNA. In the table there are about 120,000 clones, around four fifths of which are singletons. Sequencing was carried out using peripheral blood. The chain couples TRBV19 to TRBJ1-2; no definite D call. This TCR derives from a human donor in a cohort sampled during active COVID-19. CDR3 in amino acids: CASSEQVSGTNYGYTF. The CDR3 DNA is TGTGCCAGTAGTGAGCAGGTGTCGGGGACTAACTATGGCTACACCTTC.